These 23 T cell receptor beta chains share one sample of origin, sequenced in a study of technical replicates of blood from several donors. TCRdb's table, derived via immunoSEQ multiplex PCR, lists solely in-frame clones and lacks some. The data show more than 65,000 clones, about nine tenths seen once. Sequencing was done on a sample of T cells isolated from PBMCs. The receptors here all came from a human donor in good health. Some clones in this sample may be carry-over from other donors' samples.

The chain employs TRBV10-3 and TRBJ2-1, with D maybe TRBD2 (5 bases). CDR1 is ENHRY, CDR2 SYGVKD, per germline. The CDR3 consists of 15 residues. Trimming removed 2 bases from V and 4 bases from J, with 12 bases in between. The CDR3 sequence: CAISEGLNKYNEQFF. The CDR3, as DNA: TGTGCCATCAGTGAGGGACTTAATAAGTACAATGAGCAGTTCTTC.

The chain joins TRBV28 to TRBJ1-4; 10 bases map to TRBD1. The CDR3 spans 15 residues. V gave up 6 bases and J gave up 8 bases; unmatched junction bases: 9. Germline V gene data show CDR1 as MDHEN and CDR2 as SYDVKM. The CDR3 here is CASSRTGTGEEKLFF. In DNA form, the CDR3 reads TGTGCCAGCAGCCGAACCGGGACAGGGGAAGAAAAACTGTTTTTT. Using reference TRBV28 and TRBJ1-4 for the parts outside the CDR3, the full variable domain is DVKVTQSSRYLVKRTGEKVFLECVQDMDHENMFWYRQDPGLGLRLIYFSYDVKMKEKGDIPEGYSVSREKKERFSLILESASTNQTSMYLCASSRTGTGEEKLFFGSGTQLSVL.

CDR3 bases: TGTGCCAGCAGTGACTCGATAATGGGCGAGGGCCGTAGCTACACCTTC. This translates into CASSDSIMGEGRSYTF. V is TRBV6-4 and J is TRBJ1-2; the D is unclear. The CDR3 extends over 16 amino acids. CDR1 and CDR2 from the germline V gene are MRHNA and SNTAGT. V gave up 0 bases and J gave up 9 bases, with 20 bases separating them.

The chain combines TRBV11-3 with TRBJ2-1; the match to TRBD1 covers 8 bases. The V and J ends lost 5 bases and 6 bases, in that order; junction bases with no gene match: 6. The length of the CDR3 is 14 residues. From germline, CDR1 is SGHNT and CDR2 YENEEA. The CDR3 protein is CASSPGQAINEQFF. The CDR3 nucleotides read TGTGCCAGCAGCCCGGGACAGGCGATCAATGAGCAGTTCTTC.

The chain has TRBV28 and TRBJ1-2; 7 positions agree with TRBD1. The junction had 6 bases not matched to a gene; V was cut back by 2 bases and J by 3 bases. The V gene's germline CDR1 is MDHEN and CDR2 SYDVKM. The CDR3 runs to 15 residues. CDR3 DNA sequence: TGTGCCAGCAGTTTAAATGACAGGGCTTACTATGGCTACACCTTC. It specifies CASSLNDRAYYGYTF.

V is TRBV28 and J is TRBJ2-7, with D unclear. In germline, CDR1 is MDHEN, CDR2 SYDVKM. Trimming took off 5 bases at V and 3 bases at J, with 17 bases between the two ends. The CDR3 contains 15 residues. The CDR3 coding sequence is TGTGCCAGCAGTCCCCCCGGGTTAGCTTACTACGAGCAGTACTTC. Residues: CASSPPGLAYYEQYF.

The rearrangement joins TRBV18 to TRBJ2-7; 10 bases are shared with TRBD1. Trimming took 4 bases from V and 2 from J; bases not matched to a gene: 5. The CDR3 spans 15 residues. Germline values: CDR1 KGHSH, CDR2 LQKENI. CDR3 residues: CASSQRQGAPYEQYF. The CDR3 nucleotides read TGTGCCAGCTCACAACGACAGGGGGCCCCCTACGAGCAGTACTTC.

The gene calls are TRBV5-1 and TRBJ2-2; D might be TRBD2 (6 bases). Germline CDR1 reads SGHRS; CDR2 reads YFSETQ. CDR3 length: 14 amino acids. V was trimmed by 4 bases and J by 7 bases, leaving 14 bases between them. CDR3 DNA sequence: TGCGCCAGCAGCCCGAACGTGGGGGGCGGGGAGCTGTTTTTT. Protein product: CASSPNVGGGELFF. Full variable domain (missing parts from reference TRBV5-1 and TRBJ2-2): KAGVTQTPRYLIKTRGQQVTLSCSPISGHRSVSWYQQTPGQGLQFLFEYFSETQRNKGNFPGRFSGRQFSNSRSEMNVSTLELGDSALYLCASSPNVGGGELFFGEGSRLTVL.

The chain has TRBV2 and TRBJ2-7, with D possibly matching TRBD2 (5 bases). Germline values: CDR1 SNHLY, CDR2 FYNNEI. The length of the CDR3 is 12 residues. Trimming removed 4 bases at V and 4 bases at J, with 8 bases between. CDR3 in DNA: TGTGCCAGCAGTGCGAGGACTTACGAGCAGTACTTC. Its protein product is CASSARTYEQYF.

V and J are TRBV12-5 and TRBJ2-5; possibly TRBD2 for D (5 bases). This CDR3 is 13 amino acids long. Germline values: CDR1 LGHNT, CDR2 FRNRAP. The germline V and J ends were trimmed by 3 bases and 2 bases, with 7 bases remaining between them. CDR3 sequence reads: CASGLAVQETQYF. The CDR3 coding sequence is TGTGCTAGTGGTTTAGCGGTACAAGAGACCCAGTACTTC.

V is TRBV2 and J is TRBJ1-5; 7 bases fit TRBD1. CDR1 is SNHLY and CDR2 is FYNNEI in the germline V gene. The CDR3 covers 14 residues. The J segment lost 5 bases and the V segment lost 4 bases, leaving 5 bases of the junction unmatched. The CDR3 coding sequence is TGTGCCAGCAGTGGGCCAGGGGGTGATCAGCCCCAGCATTTT. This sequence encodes CASSGPGGDQPQHF.

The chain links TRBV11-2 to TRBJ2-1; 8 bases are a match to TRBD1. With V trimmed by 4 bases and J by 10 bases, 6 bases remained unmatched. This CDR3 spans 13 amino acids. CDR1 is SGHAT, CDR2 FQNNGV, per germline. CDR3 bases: TGTGCCAGCAGCTCCCCGGGGACAGGAGAGCAGTTCTTC. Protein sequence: CASSSPGTGEQFF. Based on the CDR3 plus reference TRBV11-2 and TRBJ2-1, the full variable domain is EAGVAQSPRYKIIEKRQSVAFWCNPISGHATLYWYQQILGQGPKLLIQFQNNGVVDDSQLPKDRFSAERLKGVDSTLKIQPAKLEDSAVYLCASSSPGTGEQFFGPGTRLTVL.

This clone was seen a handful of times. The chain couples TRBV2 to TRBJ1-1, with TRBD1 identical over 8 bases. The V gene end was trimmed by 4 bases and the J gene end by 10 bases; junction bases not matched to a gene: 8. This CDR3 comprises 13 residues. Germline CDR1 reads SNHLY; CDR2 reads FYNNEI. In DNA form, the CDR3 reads TGTGCCAGCAGTGGGGAATTTGGACAGGGAGCTTTCTTT. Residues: CASSGEFGQGAFF.

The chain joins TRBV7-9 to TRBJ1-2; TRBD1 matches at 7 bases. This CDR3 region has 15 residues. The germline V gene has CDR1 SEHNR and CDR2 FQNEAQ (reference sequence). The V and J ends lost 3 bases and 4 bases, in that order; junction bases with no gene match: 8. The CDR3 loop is CASSFNNNRGYGYTF. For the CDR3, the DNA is TGTGCCAGCAGCTTCAACAACAACAGGGGCTATGGCTACACCTTC.

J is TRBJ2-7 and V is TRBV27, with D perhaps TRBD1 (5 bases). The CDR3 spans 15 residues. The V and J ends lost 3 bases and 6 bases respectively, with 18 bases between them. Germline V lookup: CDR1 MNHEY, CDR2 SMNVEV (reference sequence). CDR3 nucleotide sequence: TGTGCCAGCAGTTTTGTGGGGCAGCCGATATTCGAGCAGTACTTC. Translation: CASSFVGQPIFEQYF.

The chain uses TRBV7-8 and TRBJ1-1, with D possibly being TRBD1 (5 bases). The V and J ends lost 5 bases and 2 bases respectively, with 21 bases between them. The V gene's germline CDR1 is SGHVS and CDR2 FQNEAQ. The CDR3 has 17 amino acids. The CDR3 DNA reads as TGTGCCAGCAGCCCACGATTAGCAGGAGGGGTCAACACTGAAGCTTTCTTT. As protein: CASSPRLAGGVNTEAFF.

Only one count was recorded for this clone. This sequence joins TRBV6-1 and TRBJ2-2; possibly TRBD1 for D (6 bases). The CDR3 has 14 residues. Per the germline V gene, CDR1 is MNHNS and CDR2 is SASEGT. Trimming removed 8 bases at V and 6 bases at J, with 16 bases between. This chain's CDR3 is CASFNLGTPGELFF. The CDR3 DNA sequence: TGTGCCAGCTTCAATTTGGGGACACCCGGGGAGCTGTTTTTT.

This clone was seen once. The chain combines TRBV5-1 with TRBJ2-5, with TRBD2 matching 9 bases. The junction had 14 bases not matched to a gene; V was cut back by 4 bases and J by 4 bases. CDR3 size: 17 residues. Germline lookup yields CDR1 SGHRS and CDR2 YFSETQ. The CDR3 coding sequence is TGCGCCAGCAGCGCCGCGGGGACTAGCAAGAGTCGAGAGACCCAGTACTTC. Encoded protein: CASSAAGTSKSRETQYF. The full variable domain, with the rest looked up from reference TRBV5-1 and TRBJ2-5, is KAGVTQTPRYLIKTRGQQVTLSCSPISGHRSVSWYQQTPGQGLQFLFEYFSETQRNKGNFPGRFSGRQFSNSRSEMNVSTLELGDSALYLCASSAAGTSKSRETQYFGPGTRLLVL.

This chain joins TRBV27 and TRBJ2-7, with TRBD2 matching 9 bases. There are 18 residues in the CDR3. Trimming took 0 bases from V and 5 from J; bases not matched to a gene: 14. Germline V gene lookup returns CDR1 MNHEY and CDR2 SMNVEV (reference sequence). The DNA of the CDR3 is TGTGCCAGCAGTTTATCTCTGTCTAGCGGGGTCCTTACCGACGAGCAGTACTTC. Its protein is CASSLSLSSGVLTDEQYF.

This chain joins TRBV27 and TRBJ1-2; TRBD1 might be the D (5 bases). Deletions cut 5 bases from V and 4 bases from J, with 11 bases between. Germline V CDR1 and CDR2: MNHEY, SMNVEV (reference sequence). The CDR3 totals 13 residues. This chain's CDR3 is CASSPGLSYGYTF. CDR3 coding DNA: TGTGCCAGCAGTCCGGGACTTAGCTATGGCTACACCTTC.

The CDR3 protein is CASRHPAGGNEETQYF. The CDR3 DNA reads as TGCGCCAGCAGGCACCCGGCCGGGGGTAACGAGGAGACCCAGTACTTC. The gene calls are TRBV10-2 and TRBJ2-5; a possible D gene is TRBD2 (6 bases). The CDR3 totals 16 residues. Trimming cost V 6 bases and J 5 bases, with 22 bases left between them. CDR1 is WSHSY, CDR2 SAAADI, per germline.

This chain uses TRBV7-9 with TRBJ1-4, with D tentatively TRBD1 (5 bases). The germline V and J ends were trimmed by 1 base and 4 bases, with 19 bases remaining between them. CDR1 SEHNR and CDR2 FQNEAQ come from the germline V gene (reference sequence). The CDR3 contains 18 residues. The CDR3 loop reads CASSLERGGTRLNEKLFF. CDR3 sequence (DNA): TGTGCCAGCAGCTTAGAACGGGGGGGGACCCGACTTAATGAAAAACTGTTTTTT.

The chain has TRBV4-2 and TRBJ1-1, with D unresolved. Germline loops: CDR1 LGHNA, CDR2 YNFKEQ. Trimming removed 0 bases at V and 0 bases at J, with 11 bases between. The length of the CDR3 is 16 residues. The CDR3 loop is CASSQDESGLNTEAFF. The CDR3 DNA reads TGTGCCAGCAGCCAAGATGAATCGGGGTTGAACACTGAAGCTTTCTTT.